This TCR beta chain was documented in a study of cytomegalovirus exposure and HLA in healthy donors. Notes on the study in general: An assumption of roughly uniform sequencing depth across donors underlay the presence/absence analyses. Through in vitro validation, a few CMV-associated chains were shown to be specific for CMV antigens.

Researchers ran the PCR with 60 Vbeta and 13 Jbeta primers. Sequenced by immunoSEQ multiplex PCR; TCRdb stores in-frame clones only, minus some. Among 150,000 or so clones listed, over 60% were seen once. V dropped 6 bases and J dropped 3 bases, with 14 bases sitting between them. The CDR3 has 14 amino acids. Germline V CDR1 and CDR2: SGHTA, FQGNSA. Notes on this clone: Its antigen is not known.

This chain joins TRBV7-2 and TRBJ2-5, with D tentatively TRBD1 (6 bases). Sequencing was done on a sample of PBMCs. This receptor was obtained from a man aged 45-60 years in good health and CMV-seropositive. CDR3 region: CASREGGAEETQYF. The CDR3 DNA is TGTGCCAGCAGAGAAGGGGGAGCCGAAGAGACCCAGTACTTC.